These 27 T cell receptor beta chains originate from one sample sequenced in a study of T cell repertoires in cytomegalovirus infection. In TCRdb, the reads were re-called with MiXCR into one record per CDR3 protein. The sample has hundreds of thousands of distinct CDR3 sequences; roughly a third are singletons. These receptors have no identified antigens. Specimen: cultured CD8+ T cells from PBMCs, collected from culture after CMV antigen stimulation. The receptors come from a human donor in good health (CMV status not recorded). Some clones in this sample may be carry-over from other donors' samples.

The chain uses TRBV2 and TRBJ2-7; D might be TRBD2 (5 bases). The CDR3 totals 15 residues. Germline CDR1 and CDR2: SNHLY and FYNNEI. Trimming removed 10 bases from V and 0 bases from J, with 19 bases in between. CDR3 amino acids: CAILNEGRSSYEQYV. The CDR3 DNA sequence: TGTGCCATTCTCAACGAGGGCCGTAGCTCCTACGAGCAGTACGTC.

This clonotype was counted a few times. The chain employs TRBV27 and TRBJ1-2; 7 bases align to TRBD1. V lost 5 bases to trimming and J lost 4 bases; unmatched junction nucleotides: 10. The CDR3 spans 15 residues. Germline CDR1 and CDR2: MNHEY and SMNVEV (reference sequence). The CDR3, as DNA: TGTGCCAGCAGTCCCGCCGGAGGGACAGCCTATGGCTACACCTTC. This gives the protein CASSPAGGTAYGYTF.

The chain combines TRBV9 with TRBJ1-1, with TRBD1 as a possible D gene (5 bases). V dropped 3 bases and J dropped 7 bases, with 10 bases sitting between them. Germline V gene sequence: CDR1 SGDLS, CDR2 YYNGEE. CDR3 size: 12 residues. In nucleotides, the CDR3 is TGTGCCAGCAGCGAGAGGGACGTTGAAGCTTTCTTT. Translated, it gives CASSERDVEAFF.

This clonotype was found a few times. The chain uses TRBV19 and TRBJ1-1; 8 nucleotides line up with TRBD1. V trimming: 8 bases; J trimming: 6 bases; junction bases outside the gene matches: 5. This CDR3 region has 12 residues. CDR1 LNHDA and CDR2 SQIVND come from the germline V gene (reference sequence). CDR3 protein: CASVTGGSEAFF. The DNA for the CDR3 is TGTGCCAGTGTCACAGGGGGGTCTGAAGCTTTCTTT. The whole variable domain, remainder taken from reference TRBV19 and TRBJ1-1, is DGGITQSPKYLFRKEGQNVTLSCEQNLNHDAMYWYRQDPGQGLRLIYYSQIVNDFQKGDIAEGYSVSREKKESFPLTVTSAQKNPTAFYLCASVTGGSEAFFGQGTRLTVV.

The V call is TRBV23-1, the J call TRBJ2-3; D possibly matches TRBD1 or TRBD2 (5 bases each). TRBV23-1 is filed as an ORF, its function uncertain. This CDR3 region has 21 residues. With 4 bases removed from V and 0 bases from J, the gap between germline ends came to 29 bases. The CDR3 nucleotides read TGCGCCAGCAGTCCCCCCCCCCGGGACCGGCGGTCCGCATCTAGCACAGATACGCAGTATTTT. This gives the protein CASSPPPRDRRSASSTDTQYF.

This clonotype was picked up a small number of times. The V and J genes are TRBV27 and TRBJ1-5; maybe TRBD1 (6 bases). This CDR3 region has 15 residues. Per the germline V gene, CDR1 is MNHEY and CDR2 is SMNVEV (reference sequence). The V end lost 6 bases, the J end lost 3 bases, and 15 bases lay between the germline ends. The CDR3 here is CASSMTGANNQPQHF. CDR3 DNA sequence: TGTGCCAGCAGCATGACGGGGGCTAACAATCAGCCCCAGCATTTT.

This clonotype turned up a few times. The V gene is TRBV10-3, the J gene TRBJ1-1; D is unclear. Germline V gives CDR1 ENHRY, CDR2 SYGVKD. V was trimmed by 0 bases and J by 1 base, leaving 9 bases between them. The CDR3 spans 15 residues. The CDR3 nucleotides read TGTGCCATCAGTGAGTCGGGCGGACGGAACACTGAAGCTTTCTTT. It is translated as CAISESGGRNTEAFF.

The V gene is TRBV6-1, the J gene TRBJ2-3; 8 positions match TRBD1. Looked up from germline, CDR1 is MNHNS and CDR2 is SASEGT. The CDR3 sequence is 13 residues long. The J segment lost 4 bases and the V segment lost 8 bases, leaving 5 bases of the junction unmatched. The CDR3 sequence is CASLRQGPDTQYF. CDR3 coding DNA: TGTGCCAGCCTCAGACAGGGGCCAGATACGCAGTATTTT.

The table lists this clonotype with a few counts. This rearrangement joins TRBV15 to TRBJ1-2, with TRBD1 matching 7 bases. This CDR3 has 13 amino acids. Germline V CDR1 and CDR2: LNHNV, YYDKDF (reference sequence). Trimming at V came to 4 bases and at J to 3 bases, leaving 2 bases not matched to a gene. The CDR3 protein is CATSKGADYGYTF. In nucleotides, the CDR3 is TGTGCCACCAGCAAGGGGGCGGACTATGGCTACACCTTC.

The chain is built from TRBV12-3 or TRBV12-4 and TRBJ1-5, with 8 bases lining up with TRBD1. This CDR3 comprises 14 residues. V trimming: 5 bases; J trimming: 6 bases; junction bases outside the gene matches: 6. This CDR3 is CASSKQGETQPQHF. Written as DNA, the CDR3 is TGTGCCAGCAGTAAACAGGGGGAGACTCAGCCCCAGCATTTT.

A note on this clonotype: An end of the junction differs from the germline gene, which may be a read error. The J gene is TRBJ2-6, the V gene TRBV3-1; D unresolved. The CDR3 covers 20 residues. From germline, CDR1 is LGHDT and CDR2 YNNKEL (reference sequence). For the CDR3, the DNA is TGTGTCAGCAGCCAAGATCTCCCGAGTCTTACCCCCTCTGGGGCCAACGTCCTGACTTTC. Its protein product is CVSSQDLPSLTPSGANVLTF. The whole variable domain, filled in from reference TRBV3-1 and TRBJ2-6, reads DTAVSQTPKYLVTQMGNDKSIKCEQNLGHDTMYWYKQDSKKFLKIMFSYNNKELIINETVPNRFSPKSPDKAHLNLHINSLELGDSAVYFCVSSQDLPSLTPSGANVLTFGAGSRLTVL.

This clonotype was seen a few times. This rearrangement joins TRBV7-8 to TRBJ2-2; D possibly corresponds to TRBD1 (6 bases). This CDR3 is built from 15 residues. The V end was cut by 3 bases, the J end by 3 bases, with 11 bases between. Germline assignment: CDR1 SGHVS and CDR2 FQNEAQ. The CDR3 bases are TGTGCCAGCAGCTTGAGACAGGAAGACACCGGGGAGCTGTTTTTT. It encodes CASSLRQEDTGELFF.

J is TRBJ2-2 and V is TRBV12-3 or TRBV12-4; D possibly uses TRBD1 or TRBD2 (5 bases each). Trimming stripped 4 bases from V and 3 bases from J, with 12 bases between. The CDR3 extends over 15 amino acids. This chain's CDR3 is CASSSGTDYTGELFF. In nucleotides, the CDR3 is TGTGCCAGCAGTTCCGGGACGGACTACACCGGGGAGCTGTTTTTT.

This clonotype showed up just a few times. The chain joins TRBV19 to TRBJ2-6; D may be TRBD1 (6 bases). V was pared by 7 bases and J by 2 bases, with 12 bases between. The germline gives CDR1 LNHDA, CDR2 SQIVND (reference sequence). The CDR3 totals 15 residues. The CDR3 spells CASTYRDPGANVLTF. CDR3 nucleotide sequence: TGTGCCAGTACTTACAGGGACCCTGGGGCCAACGTCCTGACTTTC.

This clonotype showed up just a few times. The V and J genes are TRBV6-2 or TRBV6-3 and TRBJ2-1; no reliable D call. CDR3 length: 12 amino acids. The germline gives CDR1 MNHEY, CDR2 SVGEGT. The V gene lost 7 bases and the J gene lost 9 bases, with 13 bases spanning the gap. CDR3 protein: CASKRPLGEQFF. In nucleotides, the CDR3 is TGTGCCAGCAAGAGACCACTGGGTGAGCAGTTCTTC.

This sequence joins TRBV28 and TRBJ2-3; TRBD1 agrees at 8 bases. V gave up 7 bases and J gave up 10 bases; unmatched junction bases: 10. Germline V gene sequence: CDR1 MDHEN, CDR2 SYDVKM. This CDR3 region has 13 residues. The CDR3: CASTFHRGDAQYF. The CDR3 bases are TGTGCCAGCACCTTCCACAGGGGGGATGCGCAGTATTTT.

The chain employs TRBV2 and TRBJ1-6; 7 nucleotides line up with TRBD1. V was clipped by 7 bases and J by 0 bases; unmatched bases: 12. The V gene's germline CDR1 is SNHLY and CDR2 FYNNEI. The CDR3 runs 18 residues. Written as DNA, the CDR3 is TGTGCCAGCAAAGGGACAGTGGGTGAAGGCTCCTATAATTCACCCCTCCACTTT. Translating it yields CASKGTVGEGSYNSPLHF.

The chain links TRBV4-2 to TRBJ1-5; D is perhaps TRBD1 (5 bases). The germline CDR1 and CDR2 sequences are LGHNA and YNFKEQ. CDR3 length: 14 residues. Trimming took off 4 bases at V and 6 bases at J, with 13 bases between the two ends. The CDR3 coding sequence is TGTGCCAGCAGCCCCCGCAGGGTGGGTCAGCCCCAGCATTTT. The encoded protein is CASSPRRVGQPQHF.

This clonotype was seen ten or more times. The chain employs TRBV7-9 and TRBJ2-1; 10 positions agree with TRBD1. The CDR3 runs 15 residues. The V segment lost 3 bases and the J segment 6 bases; nucleotides outside the gene matches: 5. Germline CDR1 reads SEHNR; CDR2 reads FQNEAQ (reference sequence). The CDR3 sequence is CASSFPDRGGNEQFF. The DNA of the CDR3 is TGTGCCAGCAGCTTCCCGGACAGGGGGGGCAATGAGCAGTTCTTC.

This clonotype has more than one count but fewer than ten. A read error may produce the germline difference seen at one junction end. The J gene is TRBJ1-2, the V gene TRBV10-2; 7 nucleotides match TRBD1. Germline V gives CDR1 WSHSY, CDR2 SAAADI. This CDR3 has 11 amino acids. The CDR3 nucleotides read TGCGCCAGCACCAACAGGGACAGCCAAAACTTC. Protein: CASTNRDSQNF.

This clonotype has a single count. V and J are TRBV3-1 and TRBJ1-2; no definite D call. The CDR3 has 18 residues. Per germline, CDR1 LGHDT and CDR2 YNNKEL (reference sequence). V was cut by 0 bases and J by 8 bases, with 25 bases left in between. CDR3 protein: CASSQERRTGRSREGYTF. The CDR3 coding sequence is TGTGCCAGCAGCCAAGAACGGCGAACCGGACGGTCCCGGGAGGGCTACACCTTC.

This clonotype appeared many times. This rearrangement joins TRBV7-6 to TRBJ2-1; 9 bases are a match to TRBD1. The CDR3 sequence is 15 residues long. The V gene end was trimmed by 4 bases and the J gene end by 5 bases; junction bases not matched to a gene: 6. The germline gives CDR1 SGHVS, CDR2 FNYEAQ. The CDR3, as DNA: TGTGCCAGCAGCTCCCGGGACAGGGAAAACAATGAGCAGTTCTTC. Translated: CASSSRDRENNEQFF.

In its sample, this clonotype was seen once. V gene TRBV2 combines with J gene TRBJ1-4; D gene ambiguous. This CDR3 has 14 residues. The germline V and J ends were trimmed by 4 bases and 7 bases, with 13 bases remaining between them. Germline V gene sequence: CDR1 SNHLY, CDR2 FYNNEI. The CDR3 bases are TGTGCCAGCAGTGGGCAGTCGGAGATTGAAAAACTGTTTTTT. It is translated as CASSGQSEIEKLFF.

This clonotype was recorded a few times. The chain carries TRBV28 and TRBJ2-7; D is unresolved. This CDR3 is built from 13 residues. Trimming left V 3 bases short and J 2 bases short, with 8 bases between. Per germline, CDR1 MDHEN and CDR2 SYDVKM. This CDR3 is CASSLRQAYEQYV. As DNA, the CDR3 is TGTGCCAGCAGTTTGAGGCAAGCCTACGAGCAGTACGTC.

The J gene is TRBJ2-1, the V gene TRBV6-1; 8 positions agree with TRBD1. The germline CDR1 and CDR2 sequences are MNHNS and SASEGT. V was pared by 5 bases and J by 6 bases, with 9 bases of the junction left unmatched. This CDR3 is built from 15 residues. This CDR3 is CASSTTGGIVNEQFF. The DNA for the CDR3 is TGTGCCAGCAGTACAACAGGGGGGATAGTCAATGAGCAGTTCTTC.

The table lists this clonotype with many counts. Given a much more abundant clone one base away, this may be a read error. This chain joins TRBV7-9 and TRBJ2-2; D ambiguous. Germline V gives CDR1 SEHNR, CDR2 FQNEAQ (reference sequence). This CDR3 has 13 residues. Trimming took 1 base from V and 5 from J, leaving 5 bases between them. The CDR3 protein is CASSLGWTGELFF. CDR3 sequence (DNA): TGTGCCAGCAGCTTAGGGTGGACCGGGGAGCTGTTTTTT.

The chain combines TRBV6-5 with TRBJ2-2; 8 bases map to TRBD1. Germline CDR1 reads MNHEY; CDR2 reads SVGAGI. V dropped 5 bases and J dropped 5; count of bases not matched to a gene: 19. The CDR3 has 19 amino acids. The CDR3 spells CASSPHSYLDRERTGELFF. The CDR3 nucleotides read TGTGCCAGCAGTCCCCACTCATATTTGGACAGGGAGAGGACCGGGGAGCTGTTTTTT.